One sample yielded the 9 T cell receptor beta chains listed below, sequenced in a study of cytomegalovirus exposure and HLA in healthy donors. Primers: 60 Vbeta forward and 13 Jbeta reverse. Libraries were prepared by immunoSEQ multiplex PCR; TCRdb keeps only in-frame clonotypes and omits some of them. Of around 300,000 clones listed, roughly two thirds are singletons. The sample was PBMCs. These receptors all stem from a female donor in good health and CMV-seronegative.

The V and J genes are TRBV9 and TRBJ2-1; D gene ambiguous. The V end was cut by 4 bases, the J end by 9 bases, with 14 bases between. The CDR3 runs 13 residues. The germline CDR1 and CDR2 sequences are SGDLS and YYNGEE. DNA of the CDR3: TGTGCCAGCAGCCACGGAGAAAGGATTGAGCAGTTCTTC. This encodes CASSHGERIEQFF.

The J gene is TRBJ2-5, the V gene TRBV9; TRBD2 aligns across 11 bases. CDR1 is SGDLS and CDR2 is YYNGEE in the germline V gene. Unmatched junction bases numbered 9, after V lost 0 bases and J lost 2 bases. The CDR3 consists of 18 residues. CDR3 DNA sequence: TGTGCCAGCAGCGTAGGGGCTAGCGGGAGGCAGAAACAAGAGACCCAGTACTTC. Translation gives CASSVGASGRQKQETQYF.

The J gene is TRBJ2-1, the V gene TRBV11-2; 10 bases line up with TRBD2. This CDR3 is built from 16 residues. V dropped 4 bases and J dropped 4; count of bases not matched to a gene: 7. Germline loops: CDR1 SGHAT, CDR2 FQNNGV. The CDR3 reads CASSSLAGEGYNEQFF. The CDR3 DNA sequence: TGTGCCAGCAGCTCCCTAGCGGGAGAGGGATACAATGAGCAGTTCTTC. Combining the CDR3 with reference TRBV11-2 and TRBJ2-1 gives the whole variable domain EAGVAQSPRYKIIEKRQSVAFWCNPISGHATLYWYQQILGQGPKLLIQFQNNGVVDDSQLPKDRFSAERLKGVDSTLKIQPAKLEDSAVYLCASSSLAGEGYNEQFFGPGTRLTVL.

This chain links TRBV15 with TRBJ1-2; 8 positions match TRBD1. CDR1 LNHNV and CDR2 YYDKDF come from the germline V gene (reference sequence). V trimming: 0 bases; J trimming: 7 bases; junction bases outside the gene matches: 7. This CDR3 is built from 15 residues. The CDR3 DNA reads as TGTGCCACCAGCAGAGAGGACAGGGCGGTGGGTGGCTACACCTTC. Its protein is CATSREDRAVGGYTF.

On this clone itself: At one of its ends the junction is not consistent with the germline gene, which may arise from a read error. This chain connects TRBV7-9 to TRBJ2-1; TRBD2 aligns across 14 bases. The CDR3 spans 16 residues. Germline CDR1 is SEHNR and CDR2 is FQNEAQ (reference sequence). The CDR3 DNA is TGTTCCAGCAGCCCCGGACTAGCGGGAGGACTCAATGAGCAGTTCTTC. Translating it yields CSSSPGLAGGLNEQFF.

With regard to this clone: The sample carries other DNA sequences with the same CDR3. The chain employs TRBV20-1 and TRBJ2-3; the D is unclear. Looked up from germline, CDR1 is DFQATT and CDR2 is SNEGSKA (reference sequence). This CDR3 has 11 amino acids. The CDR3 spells CSAFLTDTQYF. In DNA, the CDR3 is TGCAGCGCGTTCCTAACAGATACGCAGTATTTT.

The CDR3 DNA sequence: TGTGCCCCCCAGATCGGGACTAGCAAACGCACAGATACGCAGTATTTT. This encodes CAPQIGTSKRTDTQYF. This chain uses TRBV12-1 with TRBJ2-3; the tabulated D call, TRBD2, remains unverified against the DNA. TRBV12-1 is a known pseudogene. The CDR3 extends over 16 amino acids.

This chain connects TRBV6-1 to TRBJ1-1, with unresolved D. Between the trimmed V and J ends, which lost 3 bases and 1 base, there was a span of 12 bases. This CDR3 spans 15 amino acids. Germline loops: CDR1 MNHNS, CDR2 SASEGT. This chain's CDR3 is CASSEVGWRNTEAFF. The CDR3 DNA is TGTGCCAGCAGTGAGGTTGGGTGGAGGAACACTGAAGCTTTCTTT.

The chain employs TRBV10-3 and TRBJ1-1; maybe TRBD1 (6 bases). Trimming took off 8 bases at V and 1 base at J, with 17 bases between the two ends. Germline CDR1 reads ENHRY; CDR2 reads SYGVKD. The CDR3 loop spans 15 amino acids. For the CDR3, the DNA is TGTGCCATCGAGGGGGGACGACTAGCGAACACTGAAGCTTTCTTT. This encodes CAIEGGRLANTEAFF.